One and the same sample provided the 3 T cell receptor beta chains below, sequenced in a study of CD8 T cell repertoires and HIV-1 epitope variants. The table came from immunoSEQ multiplex PCR; TCRdb's copy has only in-frame clones and leaves some out. Of approximately 4,700 clones in the sample, 66% are singletons; the top ten hold approximately 48%. These TCRs are of unknown antigen specificity. The specimen sequenced was cultured CD8+ T cells derived from PBMCs. The receptors stem from a male donor with HIV.

This chain uses TRBV28 with TRBJ1-1, with a tentative D call TRBD1 (5 bases). The CDR3 spans 12 residues. V was trimmed by 3 bases and J by 8 bases, leaving 10 bases between them. Per germline, CDR1 MDHEN and CDR2 SYDVKM. CDR3 coding DNA: TGTGCCAGCAGTTTCCAGGGAACCGAAGCTTTCTTT. Its protein product is CASSFQGTEAFF.

V is TRBV2 and J is TRBJ2-7; tentative D call: TRBD2 (7 bases). Between the trimmed V and J ends, which lost 6 bases and 2 bases, there was a span of 17 bases. Germline V gene data show CDR1 as SNHLY and CDR2 as FYNNEI. The CDR3 has 15 residues. CDR3 bases: TGTGCCAGCAGCACACGGGGGGCTCTGACCTACGAGCAGTACTTC. It specifies CASSTRGALTYEQYF.

In this sample, this clone turned up a few times. This chain links TRBV6-6 with TRBJ2-7; TRBD2 is a possible D gene (6 bases). V was cut by 5 bases and J by 1 base, with 18 bases left in between. Germline values: CDR1 MNHNY, CDR2 SVGAGI (reference sequence). The CDR3 is 16 amino acids. CDR3 in amino acids: CASSQTGTGTSYEQYF. The CDR3 nucleotides are TGTGCCAGCAGTCAGACCGGGACTGGAACATCCTACGAGCAGTACTTC.